The next 22 T cell receptor beta chains were all read from a single sample in a study of somatic mutations in cytotoxic T cells in rheumatoid arthritis. Clones were sequenced by immunoSEQ multiplex PCR, and TCRdb holds only the in-frame ones, with some missing. The sample lists about 21,000 clones, approximately 82% seen once, with 9.5% to 12% in the top ten. Sequencing was performed on CD8+ T cells sorted from blood. The receptors come from a man aged 18-30 years with rheumatoid arthritis.

This clone occurred once. This chain uses TRBV27 with TRBJ2-1, with TRBD2 matching 7 bases. The CDR3 loop spans 14 amino acids. The V gene end was trimmed by 5 bases and the J gene end by 9 bases; junction bases not matched to a gene: 10. CDR1 is MNHEY and CDR2 is SMNVEV in the germline V gene (reference sequence). CDR3 nucleotide sequence: TGTGCCAGCAGTAGCGGGGACGGTCTTGGTGAGCAGTTCTTC. This encodes CASSSGDGLGEQFF.

As DNA, the CDR3 is TGTGCCAGCAGTTTAACCGGGGGATACTACGAGCAGTACTTC. This encodes CASSLTGGYYEQYF. The chain employs TRBV27 and TRBJ2-7; the D gene is possibly TRBD2 (6 bases). V was shortened by 2 bases and J by 3 bases, with 11 bases between the two germline ends. Germline CDR1 MNHEY, CDR2 SMNVEV (reference sequence). This CDR3 has 14 residues.

This clone occurred once. This chain connects TRBV6-4 to TRBJ2-7; the match to TRBD2 covers 7 bases. The germline CDR1 and CDR2 sequences are MRHNA and SNTAGT. The CDR3 loop spans 16 amino acids. Trimming took 0 bases from V and 7 from J; bases not matched to a gene: 12. The CDR3 here is CASSDSMGGSVEEQYF. The CDR3 DNA reads TGTGCCAGCAGTGACTCGATGGGGGGGTCGGTTGAAGAGCAGTACTTC.

The rearrangement uses TRBV7-9 and TRBJ2-7; 8 nucleotides align to TRBD2. The germline gives CDR1 SEHNR, CDR2 FQNEAQ (reference sequence). The CDR3 has 17 residues. Trimming at V came to 5 bases and at J to 3 bases, leaving 15 bases not matched to a gene. DNA for the CDR3: TGTGCCAGCAGCCCAAATACGGGGGGGAGACATAACTACGAGCAGTACTTC. Translating it yields CASSPNTGGRHNYEQYF.

The chain couples TRBV29-1 to TRBJ2-7; perhaps D is TRBD1 or TRBD2 (7 bases each). This CDR3 spans 14 amino acids. With 7 bases removed from V and 6 bases from J, the gap between germline ends came to 22 bases. Germline CDR1 and CDR2: SQVTM and ANQGSEA. Here the CDR3 DNA reads TGCAGCGCCTCAGGGGGGGATTTCAGTTTCGAGCAGTACTTC. Protein product: CSASGGDFSFEQYF.

DNA of the CDR3: TGTGCCAGCAGTTTAGCCTTAGGGGACTACAATGAGCAGTTCTTC. As protein: CASSLALGDYNEQFF. The chain links TRBV28 to TRBJ2-1, with D possibly TRBD1 on 5 matching bases. The germline V and J ends were trimmed by 2 bases and 3 bases, with 11 bases remaining between them. The CDR3 is 15 residues long. Germline V gene lookup returns CDR1 MDHEN and CDR2 SYDVKM.

This clone was counted a single time. This chain uses TRBV27 with TRBJ2-3, with 7 bases fitting TRBD1. This CDR3 is 17 amino acids long. V shed 0 bases, J shed 4 bases, and the junction held 10 bases outside the gene matches. Germline V CDR1 and CDR2: MNHEY, SMNVEV (reference sequence). CDR3 sequence (DNA): TGTGCCAGCAGTTTATCCCTCCCCGACAGGGCGGCAGATACGCAGTATTTT. Translated: CASSLSLPDRAADTQYF.

This clone was observed once. The chain recombines TRBV6-1 with TRBJ1-2; unclear D gene. Per the germline V gene, CDR1 is MNHNS and CDR2 is SASEGT. V was shortened by 8 bases and J by 1 base, with 2 bases between the two germline ends. The CDR3 covers 10 residues. The CDR3 spells CASGNYGYTF. The CDR3 nucleotides are TGTGCCAGCGGTAACTATGGCTACACCTTC.

V is TRBV4-2 and J is TRBJ1-1, with D unclear. The length of the CDR3 is 13 residues. Germline V gene sequence: CDR1 LGHNA, CDR2 YNFKEQ. V was cut by 4 bases and J by 2 bases, with 8 bases left in between. The CDR3 loop reads CASSLIGNTEAFF. In nucleotides, the CDR3 is TGTGCCAGCAGCCTGATCGGTAACACTGAAGCTTTCTTT.

The chain is built from TRBV4-1 and TRBJ2-7, with no clear D. The CDR3 contains 12 residues. Germline lookup yields CDR1 MGHRA and CDR2 YSYEKL. Trimming shortened V by 0 bases and J by 6 bases, and 6 bases separated the two germline ends. CDR3 DNA: TGCGCCAGCAGCCAAGACGGCTTCGAGCAGTACTTC. Its protein product is CASSQDGFEQYF.

The CDR3 is CASSAVNYGYTF. DNA for the CDR3: TGTGCCAGCAGTGCAGTTAACTATGGCTACACCTTC. The chain links TRBV6-6 to TRBJ1-2; D gene unclear. CDR1 is MNHNY and CDR2 is SVGAGI in the germline V gene (reference sequence). This CDR3 is built from 12 residues. V was trimmed by 5 bases and J by 1 base, leaving 5 bases between them.

The V gene is TRBV28, the J gene TRBJ2-1; TRBD2 aligns across 7 bases. Germline CDR1 and CDR2: MDHEN and SYDVKM. The CDR3 consists of 16 residues. V lost 4 bases to trimming and J lost 0 bases; unmatched junction nucleotides: 6. The CDR3 region has the DNA TGTGCCAGCAGTTCCCGAGCGGGGAGCTCCTACAATGAGCAGTTCTTC. This codes for CASSSRAGSSYNEQFF.

The genes are TRBV6-6 and TRBJ1-1; the match to TRBD1 covers 9 bases. Germline values: CDR1 MNHNY, CDR2 SVGAGI (reference sequence). The V and J ends lost 4 bases and 4 bases, in that order; junction bases with no gene match: 4. The CDR3 totals 14 residues. CDR3 coding DNA: TGTGCCAGCAGTTTGGGACAGGGTTCCACTGAAGCTTTCTTT. Protein sequence: CASSLGQGSTEAFF.

The chain is built from TRBV5-6 and TRBJ1-5, with 7 bases lining up with TRBD1. Germline V lookup: CDR1 SGHDT, CDR2 YYEEEE. V gave up 2 bases and J gave up 6 bases; unmatched junction bases: 5. CDR3 size: 14 residues. This CDR3 reads CASSFSAGGQPQHF. CDR3 coding DNA: TGTGCCAGCAGCTTTAGCGCAGGGGGTCAGCCCCAGCATTTT.

The chain links TRBV4-3 to TRBJ2-7, with D hard to call. The CDR3 has 14 residues. In germline, CDR1 is LGHNA, CDR2 YSLEER. V lost 3 bases and J 3 bases, leaving 12 bases between the germline ends. CDR3 bases: TGCGCCAGCAGCCACAACTCAGACGGCTACGAGCAGTACTTC. Encoded protein: CASSHNSDGYEQYF.

This chain joins TRBV27 and TRBJ1-5; tentatively, D is TRBD1 (5 bases). Trimming cost V 9 bases and J 7 bases, with 16 bases left between them. Germline V lookup: CDR1 MNHEY, CDR2 SMNVEV (reference sequence). The CDR3 consists of 13 residues. CDR3 loop: CASGHGGNQPQHF. DNA of the CDR3: TGTGCCAGTGGACACGGGGGGAACCAGCCCCAGCATTTT.

The J gene is TRBJ2-7, the V gene TRBV6-1, with 10 bases matching TRBD2. J lost 2 bases, V lost 2 bases, and 3 bases had no gene match. In germline, CDR1 is MNHNS, CDR2 SASEGT. The CDR3 sequence is 15 residues long. As DNA, the CDR3 is TGTGCCAGCAGTGAATCGCTAGCGGGGGCCTACGAGCAGTACTTC. It is translated as CASSESLAGAYEQYF.

Regarding this clone: The germline gene is not matched at one end of the junction; a read error may be the cause. The rearrangement uses TRBV29-1 and TRBJ2-1; D is uncertain. The CDR3 has 16 residues. Germline CDR1 is SQVTM and CDR2 is ANQGSEA. CDR3 sequence (DNA): TGCAGCGTTGAAGATCTGCAGGAGAGCTCCTACAATGGGCAGTTCTTC. Translating gives CSVEDLQESSYNGQFF.

The V call is TRBV2, the J call TRBJ1-2; 9 nucleotides align to TRBD1. The V segment lost 7 bases and the J segment 10 bases; nucleotides outside the gene matches: 22. CDR1 SNHLY and CDR2 FYNNEI come from the germline V gene. CDR3 size: 17 residues. The CDR3 DNA is TGTGCCAGCAATTATGACAGGGGGTTATCTACCTTCCAGGTCTACACCTTC. This translates into CASNYDRGLSTFQVYTF.

V usage is TRBV4-3 and J usage is TRBJ1-2; D gene unclear. V lost 0 bases and J 6 bases, leaving 8 bases between the germline ends. CDR1 is LGHNA, CDR2 YSLEER, per germline. The CDR3 sequence is 13 residues long. The CDR3 region is CASSQDRVNGYTF. The CDR3 DNA sequence: TGCGCCAGCAGCCAAGATCGTGTAAATGGCTACACCTTC.

This clone came up once. The V gene is TRBV9, the J gene TRBJ2-7; TRBD1 aligns across 10 bases. The CDR3 is 13 amino acids. V gave up 7 bases and J gave up 1 base; unmatched junction bases: 2. The germline V gene has CDR1 SGDLS and CDR2 YYNGEE. CDR3 DNA: TGTGCCAGCGGGACAGGGGCTTCCTACGAGCAGTACTTC. As protein: CASGTGASYEQYF.

The chain is built from TRBV7-9 and TRBJ2-7; D possibly matches TRBD1 or TRBD2 (5 bases each). V was cut by 1 base and J by 3 bases, with 13 bases left in between. CDR3 length: 15 amino acids. The germline CDR1 and CDR2 sequences are SEHNR and FQNEAQ (reference sequence). The CDR3 region is CASSLGVGEVYEQYF. The CDR3 DNA is TGTGCCAGCAGCTTAGGGGTGGGGGAAGTCTACGAGCAGTACTTC.